Below, one T cell receptor beta chain is given with its context. Authors' analysis steps: Amplification with reference gene primers provided the estimates of nucleated cell counts. Generated by immunoSEQ multiplex PCR, the TCRdb table keeps only in-frame clones and is missing some. D and trimming were read from the DNA, whereas the V and J calls and clone size are those reported in that table. This repertoire shows some 87,000 clones, 75% to 90% found once; its top ten account for around 13%. This CDR3 spans 16 amino acids. From germline, CDR1 is LGHNA and CDR2 YSLEER. Germline trimming cut 3 bases from V and 3 bases from J; bases unmatched to any gene: 6. This sample is drawn from a study of blood T cell repertoires in COVID-19. Study in general: Italy, Spain and the United States were the sources of the convalescent and acute COVID-19 samples. Sources were T cells, B-cell-depleted T cells, or PBMCs; the material itself was cDNA or gDNA.

The sequenced sample was peripheral blood. The chain has TRBV4-3 and TRBJ2-1, with 9 bases fitting TRBD2. This clonotype was obtained from a human donor in a cohort sampled during active COVID-19. The CDR3 coding sequence is TGCGCCAGCAGCCAGAAAGCGGGGGGAGACTACAATGAGCAGTTCTTC. Protein product: CASSQKAGGDYNEQFF.